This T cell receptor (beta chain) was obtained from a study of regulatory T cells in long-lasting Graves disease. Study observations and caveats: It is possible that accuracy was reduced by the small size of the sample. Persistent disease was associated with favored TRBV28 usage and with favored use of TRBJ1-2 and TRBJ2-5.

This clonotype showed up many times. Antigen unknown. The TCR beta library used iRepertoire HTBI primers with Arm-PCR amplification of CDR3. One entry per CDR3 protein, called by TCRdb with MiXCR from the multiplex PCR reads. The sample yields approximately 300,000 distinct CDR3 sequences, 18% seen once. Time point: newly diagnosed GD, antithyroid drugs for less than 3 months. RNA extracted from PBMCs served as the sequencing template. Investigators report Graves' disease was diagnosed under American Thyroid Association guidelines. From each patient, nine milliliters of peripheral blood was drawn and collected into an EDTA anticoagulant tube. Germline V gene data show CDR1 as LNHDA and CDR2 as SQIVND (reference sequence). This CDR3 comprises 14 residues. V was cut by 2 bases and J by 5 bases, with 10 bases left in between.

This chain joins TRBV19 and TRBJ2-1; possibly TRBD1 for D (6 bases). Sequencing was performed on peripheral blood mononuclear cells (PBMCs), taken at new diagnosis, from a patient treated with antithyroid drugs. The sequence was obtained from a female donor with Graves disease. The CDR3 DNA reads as TGTGCCAGTAGTATACGGGACACAAACAATGAGCAGTTCTTC. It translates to CASSIRDTNNEQFF.